In this sample, the clone carrying this T cell receptor beta chain turned up a few times. What it recognizes is unknown. Produced via immunoSEQ multiplex PCR; TCRdb's table is partial and in-frame only. The data contain 9,000 to 13,000 clones, under 80% of them singletons. The data originate from a study of chemoradiotherapy in HPV16-positive cancers. Study-level background: Functional T-cell assays on a couple of HPV16-positive patients' cells defined candidate HPV-specific clones and common TCR motifs.

V shed 1 base and J shed 7 bases, with 11 bases lying between them. Germline V gene data show CDR1 as KGHSH and CDR2 as LQKENI. The CDR3 contains 14 residues. Study-level findings and limits: For HPV16-positive patients, expanding HPV-responsive T cells associated with longer recurrence-free survival. The functional HPV-specific definition rests on just two HPV16-positive patients. Candidate HPV-specific clones and E7-related TCR motifs grew in tumor during treatment.

The specimen was collected from a patient who underwent chemoradiotherapy. This receptor was obtained from a human donor with HPV-associated anogenital cancer. V and J are TRBV18 and TRBJ2-1; D is unclear. Written as DNA, the CDR3 is TGTGCCAGCTCACCACAGACCGGCCTAAATGAGCAGTTCTTC. Translated: CASSPQTGLNEQFF.